This entry lists 14 T cell receptor beta chains sequenced from one sample in a study of long-term antiretroviral therapy in people with HIV. The assay used was immunoSEQ (version v3.0), run at survey level. TCRdb keeps only in-frame clones here, not all; method: immunoSEQ multiplex PCR. Of tens of thousands of clones listed, roughly 86% are singletons. Sample: unsorted PBMCs, taken 0.8 years after starting antiretroviral therapy. These receptors were collected from a woman aged 25 to 45 with HIV.

The CDR3, as DNA: TGTGCCAGCAGTGAAATCGGGCACAATGAGCAGTTCTTC. Protein: CASSEIGHNEQFF. The V gene is TRBV6-1, the J gene TRBJ2-1; D uncertain. The CDR3 has 13 residues. Trimming pared 2 bases from V and 5 bases from J, leaving 7 bases between. Germline CDR1 reads MNHNS; CDR2 reads SASEGT.

The V gene is TRBV7-2, the J gene TRBJ2-2, with D perhaps matching TRBD2 (5 bases). The CDR3 spans 16 residues. In germline, CDR1 is SGHTA, CDR2 FQGNSA. Trimming left V 3 bases short and J 6 bases short, with 17 bases between. CDR3 protein: CASSFFRGFDAGELFF. The CDR3 bases are TGTGCCAGCAGCTTTTTCCGGGGATTTGACGCCGGGGAGCTGTTTTTT.

The chain employs TRBV30 and TRBJ1-1; 7 bases align to TRBD1. Germline V gene data show CDR1 as GTSNPN and CDR2 as SVGIG (reference sequence). The CDR3 is 18 residues long. Trimming at V came to 0 bases and at J to 0 bases, leaving 13 bases not matched to a gene. CDR3 protein: CAWSVVGGRGGMNTEAFF. For the CDR3, the DNA is TGTGCCTGGAGTGTAGTAGGTGGCAGGGGGGGAATGAACACTGAAGCTTTCTTT.

This chain's CDR3 is CASRRQGNTEAFF. The DNA for the CDR3 is TGTGCCAGCAGAAGACAGGGGAACACTGAAGCTTTCTTT. The chain couples TRBV11-1 to TRBJ1-1; 7 bases fit TRBD1. The V segment lost 6 bases and the J segment 1 base; nucleotides outside the gene matches: 2. CDR1 is SGHAT, CDR2 FQDESV, per germline (reference sequence). This CDR3 comprises 13 residues.

This rearrangement joins TRBV4-1 to TRBJ2-3; weak D call: TRBD2 (5 bases). The germline V gene has CDR1 MGHRA and CDR2 YSYEKL. V was clipped by 0 bases and J by 0 bases, with 10 bases between them. The CDR3 extends over 16 amino acids. In nucleotides, the CDR3 is TGCGCCAGCAGCCAAGATCTGCGCGGGAGCACAGATACGCAGTATTTT. This codes for CASSQDLRGSTDTQYF.

The chain recombines TRBV2 with TRBJ2-7, with TRBD1 matching over 7 bases. This CDR3 has 14 amino acids. Germline lookup yields CDR1 SNHLY and CDR2 FYNNEI. With V trimmed by 7 bases and J by 3 bases, 9 bases remained unmatched. In DNA, the CDR3 is TGTGCCAGCATAGGAGAGACAGGGATCTACGAGCAGTACTTC. This codes for CASIGETGIYEQYF. The complete variable domain, with remaining parts taken from reference TRBV2 and TRBJ2-7, reads EPEVTQTPSHQVTQMGQEVILRCVPISNHLYFYWYRQILGQKVEFLVSFYNNEISEKSEIFDDQFSVERPDGSNFTLKIRSTKLEDSAMYFCASIGETGIYEQYFGPGTRLTVT.

This CDR3 is CASSFGRSEQYF. The DNA for the CDR3 is TGTGCCAGCAGTTTTGGCAGGAGCGAGCAGTACTTC. V is TRBV27 and J is TRBJ2-7, with D uncertain. Germline lookup yields CDR1 MNHEY and CDR2 SMNVEV (reference sequence). V lost 3 bases, J lost 6 bases, and 9 bases lay in between. CDR3 length: 12 amino acids.

The rearrangement uses TRBV6-5 and TRBJ2-3; D is undetermined. V was clipped by 6 bases and J by 5 bases, with 12 bases between them. Germline V gene data show CDR1 as MNHEY and CDR2 as SVGAGI. The CDR3 has 13 amino acids. DNA of the CDR3: TGTGCCAGCAGCCCGGGTCCTCAAGATACGCAGTATTTT. Translated, it gives CASSPGPQDTQYF.

This chain uses TRBV6-1 with TRBJ1-1, with unresolved D. The CDR3 is made up of 12 amino acids. V lost 3 bases to trimming and J lost 6 bases, with 8 bases between them. Per germline, CDR1 MNHNS and CDR2 SASEGT. The CDR3 spells CASSDLGAEAFF. The DNA for the CDR3 is TGTGCCAGCAGTGATCTTGGGGCTGAAGCTTTCTTT.

The chain is built from TRBV19 and TRBJ1-3; D not resolved. The length of the CDR3 is 17 residues. V lost 3 bases and J 0 bases, leaving 15 bases between the germline ends. Germline CDR1 LNHDA, CDR2 SQIVND (reference sequence). The CDR3 is CASSIYLTGSSGNTIYF. CDR3 nucleotides: TGTGCCAGTAGTATTTATCTTACGGGCAGCTCTGGAAACACCATATATTTT.

The V call is TRBV10-3, the J call TRBJ1-3, with a possible D match to TRBD1 (5 bases). The CDR3 sequence is 13 residues long. Per the germline V gene, CDR1 is ENHRY and CDR2 is SYGVKD. The germline V and J ends were trimmed by 0 bases and 8 bases, with 8 bases remaining between them. The CDR3 is CAISESGGYTIYF. CDR3 sequence (DNA): TGTGCCATCAGTGAGTCCGGGGGTTACACCATATATTTT.

This chain joins TRBV5-6 and TRBJ2-2; no definite D call. This CDR3 region has 14 residues. The germline V and J ends were trimmed by 0 bases and 1 base, with 4 bases remaining between them. Germline CDR1 is SGHDT and CDR2 is YYEEEE. This CDR3 reads CASSLARNTGELFF. The CDR3 nucleotides are TGTGCCAGCAGCTTGGCCCGGAACACCGGGGAGCTGTTTTTT. Full variable domain (outside the CDR3, taken from reference TRBV5-6 and TRBJ2-2): DAGVTQSPTHLIKTRGQQVTLRCSPKSGHDTVSWYQQALGQGPQFIFQYYEEEERQRGNFPDRFSGHQFPNYSSELNVNALLLGDSALYLCASSLARNTGELFFGEGSRLTVL.

The rearrangement joins TRBV27 to TRBJ1-6; D gene unclear. The length of the CDR3 is 14 residues. Germline values: CDR1 MNHEY, CDR2 SMNVEV (reference sequence). Trimming shortened V by 5 bases and J by 7 bases, and 12 bases separated the two germline ends. CDR3 DNA sequence: TGTGCCAGCAGTCTTTCCAGCTGGAATTCACCCCTCCACTTT. Protein: CASSLSSWNSPLHF.

The sample holds one count of this clone. This sequence joins TRBV6-1 and TRBJ1-4; 9 bases are a match to TRBD1. This CDR3 has 14 amino acids. The junction had 5 bases not matched to a gene; V was cut back by 4 bases and J by 8 bases. From germline, CDR1 is MNHNS and CDR2 SASEGT. CDR3 in DNA: TGTGCCAGCAGTGCTTCCGGGACAGGGGAAAAACTGTTTTTT. This gives the protein CASSASGTGEKLFF.